Each of the 20 T cell receptor beta chains below was sequenced from the same sample in a study of blood T cells in healthy people across ages. A J-beta primer mix and a sample-barcoded 5' primer were used in a second PCR of roughly 6 to 11 cycles. TCRdb analysed the 5' RACE reads with MiXCR anew, one entry per CDR3 protein. Counted here are about 1.1 million distinct CDR3 sequences, roughly two fifths occurring once; the ten biggest clones make up around 13%. Sequencing input: blood. The source is a man aged 18 to 30 in good health.

The CDR3 DNA sequence: TGTGCCATCAGTGAGTTGGCGGGGGGTTACAATGAGCAGTACTTC. This translates into CAISELAGGYNEQYF. The chain combines TRBV10-3 with TRBJ2-5; 8 bases agree with TRBD2. Germline V gene lookup returns CDR1 ENHRY and CDR2 SYGVKD. CDR3 length equals 15 residues. V was pared by 1 base and J by 11 bases, with 12 bases of the junction left unmatched.

This clonotype was picked up a small number of times. The chain links TRBV7-9 to TRBJ2-1; TRBD2 matches 7 bases. The CDR3 has 15 amino acids. Germline trimming cut 4 bases from V and 3 bases from J; bases unmatched to any gene: 6. The germline CDR1 and CDR2 sequences are SEHNR and FQNEAQ (reference sequence). This CDR3 reads CASSSSGEGYNEQFF. The CDR3 DNA is TGTGCCAGCAGCTCGTCGGGGGAGGGCTACAATGAGCAGTTCTTC.

The V and J genes are TRBV12-5 and TRBJ2-6; D remains unclear. This CDR3 spans 15 amino acids. The ends were cut back, 1 base at V and 0 bases at J, with 4 bases in the middle. The V gene's germline CDR1 is LGHNT and CDR2 FRNRAP. CDR3 bases: TGTGCTAGTGGTTTGGGTAGCTCTGGGGCCAACGTCCTGACTTTC. Amino acids: CASGLGSSGANVLTF.

The chain uses TRBV19 and TRBJ2-1, with D possibly being TRBD2 (5 bases). The germline V gene encodes CDR1 LNHDA and CDR2 SQIVND (reference sequence). The CDR3 contains 14 residues. V was pared by 4 bases and J by 9 bases, with 16 bases between. CDR3 sequence (DNA): TGTGCCAGTAGTACCGATCCGGGGTCGGGTGAGCAGTTCTTC. Translation: CASSTDPGSGEQFF.

This clonotype has just one count. This chain joins TRBV5-1 and TRBJ1-2, with D possibly being TRBD1 (6 bases). Germline V gene sequence: CDR1 SGHRS, CDR2 YFSETQ. This CDR3 contains 16 residues. V shed 9 bases and J shed 3 bases, with 24 bases lying between them. The CDR3 spells CATSYRDGGLDYGYTF. The CDR3, as DNA: TGCGCCACCTCCTACCGGGACGGGGGGCTGGACTATGGCTACACCTTC.

The chain has TRBV2 and TRBJ1-2; D gene unclear. CDR3 size: 15 residues. The germline gives CDR1 SNHLY, CDR2 FYNNEI. V was shortened by 10 bases and J by 4 bases, with 22 bases between the two germline ends. CDR3 nucleotide sequence: TGTGCCATCCCGCCTCCCGTTCGATCCAGCTATGGCTACACCTTC. Translated: CAIPPPVRSSYGYTF.

V gene TRBV20-1 combines with J gene TRBJ2-2; TRBD1 is a possible D gene (7 bases). Trimming left V 0 bases short and J 6 bases short, with 11 bases between. There are 14 residues in the CDR3. Germline CDR1 and CDR2: DFQATT and SNEGSKA (reference sequence). The CDR3 coding sequence is TGCAGTGCTAGAGACCAGGGGGGCGCCGGGGAGCTGTTTTTT. Translation gives CSARDQGGAGELFF.

This sequence joins TRBV7-2 and TRBJ2-3; D may be TRBD1 (6 bases). Trimming took off 1 base at V and 3 bases at J, with 17 bases between the two ends. There are 17 residues in the CDR3. CDR1 is SGHTA, CDR2 FQGNSA, per germline. CDR3 amino acids: CASSLVLWGPQTDTQYF. CDR3 DNA sequence: TGTGCCAGCAGCTTAGTTCTATGGGGGCCGCAGACAGATACGCAGTATTTT.

This chain uses TRBV6-5 with TRBJ2-5; 8 positions agree with TRBD1. The V gene's germline CDR1 is MNHEY and CDR2 SVGAGI. The CDR3 spans 15 residues. J lost 3 bases, V lost 0 bases, and 3 bases had no gene match. The CDR3 bases are TGTGCCAGCAGTTACTCGACGGGACAGGAAGAGACCCAGTACTTC. It translates to CASSYSTGQEETQYF.

As regards this clonotype: A much larger clone is a single base away; this may be a read error. The V and J genes are TRBV12-3 or TRBV12-4 and TRBJ2-1, with 7 nucleotides matching TRBD1. The J call is doubtful: the DNA matches TRBJ2-7 better. The CDR3 covers 13 residues. The CDR3 DNA sequence: TGTGCTTCGGGACAGCTCTCCTACAATGAGCAGTACTTC. Protein sequence: CASGQLSYNEQYF.

The chain employs TRBV10-3 and TRBJ2-2; 7 bases map to TRBD2. V trimming: 8 bases; J trimming: 4 bases; junction bases outside the gene matches: 7. The CDR3 extends over 14 amino acids. Per the germline V gene, CDR1 is ENHRY and CDR2 is SYGVKD. The CDR3 protein is CAIAGGGSTGELFF. CDR3 DNA: TGTGCCATCGCAGGCGGCGGGAGCACCGGGGAGCTGTTTTTT.

The CDR3 nucleotides read TGCAGTGCTAGAAATGAGGCGCGGACGTATAATCAGCCCCAGCATTTT. Amino acids: CSARNEARTYNQPQHF. This chain connects TRBV20-1 to TRBJ1-5; no reliable D call. The CDR3 has 16 residues. Trimming took 2 bases from V and 4 from J, leaving 18 bases between them. The germline V gene has CDR1 DFQATT and CDR2 SNEGSKA (reference sequence).

The chain couples TRBV3-1 to TRBJ2-3; 9 bases line up with TRBD1. The CDR3 loop spans 19 amino acids. Looked up from germline, CDR1 is LGHDT and CDR2 is YNNKEL (reference sequence). V trimming: 1 base; J trimming: 2 bases; junction bases outside the gene matches: 13. CDR3: CASSQVMVLDRGPTDTQYF. The CDR3 DNA reads TGTGCCAGCAGCCAAGTAATGGTTTTGGACAGGGGCCCCACAGATACGCAGTATTTT.

This clonotype was detected once. J is TRBJ1-2 and V is TRBV20-1; D gene ambiguous. The CDR3 totals 16 residues. The ends were cut back, 3 bases at V and 1 base at J, with 18 bases in the middle. The germline gives CDR1 DFQATT, CDR2 SNEGSKA (reference sequence). CDR3 coding DNA: TGCAGTGCTAGTCCCTGGGGAGAAACGATTAACTATGGCTACACCTTC. This translates into CSASPWGETINYGYTF.

This clonotype has only a few counts. This chain joins TRBV4-1 and TRBJ1-4; D is undetermined. CDR3 length: 13 residues. CDR1 is MGHRA, CDR2 YSYEKL, per germline. V was trimmed by 3 bases and J by 4 bases, leaving 6 bases between them. This CDR3 reads CASSQVINEKLFF. CDR3 in DNA: TGCGCCAGCAGCCAGGTGATTAATGAAAAACTGTTTTTT.

In its sample, this clonotype was seen a few times. DNA of the CDR3: TGCGCCAGCAGCCAGGGGAATGGCAGGGGGGTTGAAGCTTTCTTT. It translates to CASSQGNGRGVEAFF. This chain uses TRBV5-1 with TRBJ1-1; 7 nucleotides line up with TRBD1. The CDR3 is 15 residues long. The germline gives CDR1 SGHRS, CDR2 YFSETQ. V was pared by 4 bases and J by 7 bases, with 13 bases of the junction left unmatched.

The genes are TRBV6-2 or TRBV6-3 and TRBJ2-7, with D perhaps matching TRBD1 or TRBD2 (5 bases each). V was cut by 2 bases and J by 3 bases, with 14 bases left in between. Looked up from germline, CDR1 is MNHEY and CDR2 is SVGEGT. The CDR3 is 15 residues long. The CDR3 here is CASSYGGFHYYEQYF. The CDR3 DNA sequence: TGTGCCAGCAGTTACGGGGGTTTTCACTACTACGAGCAGTACTTC.

The chain joins TRBV6-1 to TRBJ2-3; no firm D call. Trimming took 5 bases from V and 5 from J, leaving 5 bases between them. The CDR3 loop spans 11 amino acids. Per the germline V gene, CDR1 is MNHNS and CDR2 is SASEGT. CDR3 residues: CASSNQDTQYF. Here the CDR3 DNA reads TGTGCCAGCAGTAATCAAGATACGCAGTATTTT.

The chain joins TRBV19 to TRBJ1-2; D is perhaps TRBD1 (5 bases). This CDR3 is built from 13 residues. V was clipped by 11 bases and J by 6 bases, with 19 bases between them. CDR1 LNHDA and CDR2 SQIVND come from the germline V gene (reference sequence). The CDR3 sequence: CAGFGGGLHGYTF. The CDR3 bases are TGTGCCGGATTCGGGGGAGGTCTACATGGCTACACCTTC.

This clonotype was seen a few times. The CDR3 coding sequence is TGTGCCACCAGCAGAGCACGGTATAGCAATCAGCCCCAGCATTTT. Translated, it gives CATSRARYSNQPQHF. The chain couples TRBV15 to TRBJ1-5; the D is unclear. Deletions cut 1 base from V and 0 bases from J, with 7 bases between. In germline, CDR1 is LNHNV, CDR2 YYDKDF (reference sequence). This CDR3 is 15 amino acids long.